This T cell receptor beta chain was identified in a study of T-cell reconstitution after alpha-beta-depleted transplantation in children. Losses at the gene ends were 3 bases for V and 7 bases for J; bases not matched to a gene: 7. Per the germline V gene, CDR1 is PRHDT and CDR2 is FYEKMQ (reference sequence). This CDR3 contains 15 residues. Using unique molecular identifiers, the investigators prepared the TCRbeta library. In TCRdb, the PCR reads were re-called with MiXCR into one record per CDR3 protein. The sample holds 190,000 or so distinct CDR3 sequences; 6.3% are singletons and the top ten take about 5%. This clonotype occurred many times.

The clonotype was recovered from a girl under three years old with combined immunodeficiency, due to receive a stem cell transplant. The starting material was PBMCs, obtained before TCRalphabeta/CD19-depleted stem cell transplant. The rearrangement uses TRBV13 and TRBJ1-5, with 9 bases aligning to TRBD1. Written as DNA, the CDR3 is TGTGCCAGCAGCTTCGGACAGGGGCTCGTACAGCCCCAGCATTTT. Translating gives CASSFGQGLVQPQHF. The full variable domain, rest sourced from reference TRBV13 and TRBJ1-5, is AAGVIQSPRHLIKEKRETATLKCYPIPRHDTVYWYQQGPGQDPQFLISFYEKMQSDKGSIPDRFSAQQFSDYHSELNMSSLELGDSALYFCASSFGQGLVQPQHFGDGTRLSIL.